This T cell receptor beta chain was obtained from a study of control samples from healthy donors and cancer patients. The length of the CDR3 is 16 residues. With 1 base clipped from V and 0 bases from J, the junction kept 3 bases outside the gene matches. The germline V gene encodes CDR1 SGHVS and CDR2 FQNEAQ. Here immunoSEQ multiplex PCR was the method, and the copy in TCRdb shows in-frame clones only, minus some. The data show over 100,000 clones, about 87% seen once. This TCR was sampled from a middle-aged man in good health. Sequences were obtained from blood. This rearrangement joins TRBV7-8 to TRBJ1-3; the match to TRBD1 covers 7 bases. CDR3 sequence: CASSLEGARSGNTIYF. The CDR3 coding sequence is TGTGCCAGCAGCTTAGAGGGGGCCCGCTCTGGAAACACCATATATTTT.